The entry below gives a single TCR beta chain sequence along with its context. Its antigen remains unidentified. No much larger clone is present one base from it, and per-base qualities are unavailable. Thawed unstimulated PBMCs were stained for CD3, CD4 and CD8 and FACS-sorted into CD3+CD4+ and CD3+CD8+ populations. All 8 studied subjects were randomized to withdrawal of immunosuppression. The Qiagen DNeasy Blood and Tissue Kit was used to isolate genomic DNA. The junction shows trimming of 4 bases on V and 3 bases on J, plus 18 bases between the germline ends. The CDR1 and CDR2 encoded by the germline V gene are MGHDK and SYGVNS. Including the terminal cysteine and phenylalanine, the CDR3 comprises 16 residues. CDR3 DNA is the only sequence kept; it has 48 bases, read in frame from the first base. The entry originates in a study of T cell clones after liver transplantation (dated by TCRdb to between 2018 and 2021). For the wider study: The samples were obtained from ITN030ST, a randomized trial that attempted immunosuppression withdrawal within 2 years after liver transplantation. Donor-reactive T cell clones were identified by TCRbeta sequencing following a pre-transplant mixed lymphocyte reaction and were subsequently tracked in post-transplant blood. As an antigen-independent comparator for donor-reactive sequences, third party-reactive TCRbeta sequences were also identified from pre-transplant MLRs. Blood samples were collected pre-transplant, then pre-randomization ahead of withdrawal, and finally post-randomization once withdrawal had either been completed or failed. The subjects received no induction therapy and were kept on standard immunosuppression until randomization at 12-24 months post-transplant. To count as tolerant, a recipient had to stay completely off immunosuppression for at least one year without liver enzymes climbing beyond twice the upper limit of normal. Three of the eight recipients were HCV-positive; the others were transplanted for non-autoimmune, non-viral indications. The studied cohort comprised 8 liver transplant recipients, 3 classified as tolerant and 5 as non-tolerant.

Frozen genomic DNA underwent high-throughput TCRbeta CDR3 sequencing by immunoSEQ, including PCR amplification, mapping, bias correction and internal controls. In the source study's methods: Only productive rearrangements were retained, with each unique TCRbeta sequence defined by its CDR3 nucleotide sequence together with its V and J gene. Donor-reactive sequences required at least 5-fold expansion in CFSE-low cells versus unstimulated pre-transplant cells and at least 0.01% frequency. Minimum frequency thresholds were set for each subject on the basis of the unstimulated sample with the lowest template count, so that a detection power of at least 90% was ensured. Repertoire turnover was measured by Jensen-Shannon divergence between the top 1000 TCRbeta sequences post- and pre-transplant. Changes in detection of donor-reactive sequences were tested with two-sided Fisher's exact tests. The table comes from immuneACCESS by way of TCRdb, which keeps in-frame sequences with V and J called. Part of the clones is missing from these tables; in studies checked, under half for an unresolved V gene and the rest for unknown reasons. The V and J calls and clone size were taken over from that table, and D and trimming were inferred from the DNA. For this sample the table gives approximately 75,000 clones, of which roughly 80% were detected only once. The top ten constitute roughly 0.87% of the sample.

What the authors observed across the whole study: Since no allograft tissue specimens were available, donor-reactive T cells may have migrated into the graft instead of being deleted. In most of the 8 subjects, circulating donor-reactive CD4 TCRbeta sequences decreased significantly after transplant, regardless of tolerance or HCV status. Low numbers of available donor cells limited the measurable donor-reactive repertoire in a couple of subjects. The conclusions were preliminary, being limited by small, heterogeneous patient numbers and by non-standardized post-transplant time points. The decline in donor-reactive sequences exceeded the decline in third party-reactive sequences, suggesting partial antigen-specific deletion that was unrelated to withdrawal success. When repertoire turnover was taken into account, detection of donor-reactive sequences was significantly reduced in 7 of 8 subjects for CD4 and in 8 of 8 subjects for CD8.

The clonotype was recovered from a human patient who received a liver transplant. A transplant means some T cells may be of graft donor rather than patient origin. The sequencing here drew on CD4+ T cells from blood, taken 12 months after liver transplant. The rearranged chain carries TRBV25-1 and TRBJ1-2, with the D gene call left open. The DNA reads TGTGCCAGCAGTGGACCCGTCCACACAATCTACTATGGCTACACCTTC. It codes for CASSGPVHTIYYGYTF.